The next 25 T cell receptor beta chains were all read from a single sample in a study of control samples from healthy donors and cancer patients. Measured with immunoSEQ multiplex PCR; TCRdb has only the in-frame clones, and not every one. The sample lists 100,000 or so clones; about four fifths were seen once. Material for sequencing was blood. The receptors were sampled from a woman between 45 and 60 years old in good health.

This clone came up a few times. V is TRBV3-1 (or the pseudogene TRBV3-2) and J is TRBJ1-2; D call uncertain. Germline CDR1 LGHDT, CDR2 YNNKEL (reference sequence). The CDR3 covers 12 residues. Trimming stripped 5 bases from V and 7 bases from J, with 11 bases between. The CDR3 sequence is CASSTHSSGYTF. The CDR3 bases are TGTGCCAGCAGCACCCACTCGAGTGGCTACACCTTC.

J is TRBJ2-3 and V is TRBV9; the match to TRBD2 covers 8 bases. V gave up 3 bases and J gave up 0 bases; unmatched junction bases: 6. Germline loops: CDR1 SGDLS, CDR2 YYNGEE. This CDR3 has 16 amino acids. CDR3 region: CASSANSGKSTDTQYF. For the CDR3, the DNA is TGTGCCAGCAGCGCCAATAGCGGGAAGAGCACAGATACGCAGTATTTT.

V usage is TRBV12-5 and J usage is TRBJ1-4; D unclear. CDR1 and CDR2 from the germline V gene are LGHNT and FRNRAP. The CDR3 covers 18 residues. Trimming shortened V by 0 bases and J by 0 bases, and 14 bases separated the two germline ends. For the CDR3, the DNA is TGTGCTAGTGGTTTGGTACAAGGTACAGTAACAACTAATGAAAAACTGTTTTTT. This sequence encodes CASGLVQGTVTTNEKLFF.

This clone was detected once. The chain links TRBV6-6 to TRBJ1-3; no reliable D call. The CDR3 totals 15 residues. Germline V gene sequence: CDR1 MNHNY, CDR2 SVGAGI (reference sequence). Trimming took 2 bases from V and 0 from J, leaving 8 bases between them. CDR3 region: CASSYAEFSGNTIYF. The CDR3, as DNA: TGTGCCAGCAGTTACGCCGAGTTCTCTGGAAACACCATATATTTT.

In this sample, this clone turned up once. The rearrangement uses TRBV19 and TRBJ2-1; D might be TRBD1 (5 bases). Germline V gene data show CDR1 as LNHDA and CDR2 as SQIVND (reference sequence). This CDR3 has 16 residues. The ends were cut back, 6 bases at V and 0 bases at J, with 15 bases in the middle. The CDR3: CASSPPSRDSYNEQFF. CDR3 DNA: TGTGCCAGTAGCCCCCCCAGCAGGGACTCCTACAATGAGCAGTTCTTC.

The chain's CDR3 is CASSLEGGKDSPLHF. As DNA, the CDR3 is TGCGCCAGCAGCTTGGAGGGGGGCAAGGATTCACCCCTCCACTTT. This chain connects TRBV5-1 to TRBJ1-6; possibly TRBD1 for D (6 bases). V dropped 0 bases and J dropped 8 bases, with 12 bases sitting between them. Germline CDR1 SGHRS, CDR2 YFSETQ. This CDR3 is 15 amino acids long.

Only one count was recorded for this clone. The J gene is TRBJ1-2, the V gene TRBV28, with 8 bases that match TRBD1. Germline CDR1 and CDR2: MDHEN and SYDVKM. The V gene end was trimmed by 10 bases and the J gene end by 3 bases; junction bases not matched to a gene: 7. The length of the CDR3 is 13 residues. CDR3 sequence (DNA): TGTGCCATCGTGGACAGGGCGGACTATGGCTACACCTTC. It yields the protein CAIVDRADYGYTF.

The chain carries TRBV23-1 and TRBJ1-2; D gene unclear. TRBV23-1 is recorded as an ORF, its role being uncertain. The ends were cut back, 3 bases at V and 5 bases at J, with 19 bases in the middle. This CDR3 comprises 16 residues. The CDR3 protein is CASSQKFLVERYGYTF. The CDR3, as DNA: TGCGCCAGCAGTCAGAAATTCCTAGTCGAAAGGTATGGCTACACCTTC.

The rearrangement joins TRBV11-3 to TRBJ2-1, with TRBD1 matching 9 bases. The CDR3 extends over 15 amino acids. V was clipped by 4 bases and J by 8 bases; unmatched bases: 9. Germline CDR1 is SGHNT and CDR2 is YENEEA. The CDR3 region has the DNA TGTGCCAGCAGCTCCGGGACAGGGTATAGGTATGAGCAGTTCTTC. This gives the protein CASSSGTGYRYEQFF. Full variable domain (rest looked up from reference TRBV11-3 and TRBJ2-1): EAGVVQSPRYKIIEKKQPVAFWCNPISGHNTLYWYLQNLGQGPELLIRYENEEAVDDSQLPKDRFSAERLKGVDSTLKIQPAELGDSAVYLCASSSGTGYRYEQFFGPGTRLTVL.

To note about this clone: The limits of the CDR3 on the DNA are not certain, so only TCRdb's listed CDR3 is given. The V call is TRBV23-1, the J call TRBJ2-2; the table's D call, TRBD2, has no DNA check behind it. TRBV23-1 counts as an open reading frame of uncertain function. The CDR3 length is 16 residues, termini included. CDR3 protein: CASSQFLGPFGRGAVF.

The CDR3 loop is CASSKGVGTSGANVLTF. The CDR3 DNA sequence: TGTGCCAGTAGTAAGGGGGTAGGGACCTCTGGGGCCAACGTCCTGACTTTC. V usage is TRBV19 and J usage is TRBJ2-6; a weak D match, TRBD1 (6 bases). Germline CDR1 is LNHDA and CDR2 is SQIVND (reference sequence). Trimming removed 4 bases at V and 0 bases at J, with 13 bases between. The CDR3 consists of 17 residues.

The genes are TRBV4-1 and TRBJ2-1, with 12 bases identical to TRBD2. The V gene's germline CDR1 is MGHRA and CDR2 YSYEKL. V was pared by 2 bases and J by 8 bases, with 7 bases of the junction left unmatched. The CDR3 has 16 residues. CDR3 sequence (DNA): TGCGCCAGCAGCCAACTTTCTAGCGGGGGGGCACATGAGCAGTTCTTC. This sequence encodes CASSQLSSGGAHEQFF.

The genes are TRBV4-1 and TRBJ2-7; maybe TRBD1 (5 bases). V lost 1 base, J lost 6 bases, and 25 bases lay in between. The CDR3 sequence is 18 residues long. CDR1 is MGHRA and CDR2 is YSYEKL in the germline V gene. The CDR3 loop reads CASSQGPRVAGKFREQYF. The CDR3 coding sequence is TGCGCCAGCAGCCAAGGTCCTCGGGTCGCAGGGAAGTTTCGCGAGCAGTACTTC.

The V and J genes are TRBV7-9 and TRBJ1-5; 7 nucleotides line up with TRBD1. CDR1 and CDR2 (germline): SEHNR, FQNEAQ (reference sequence). Trimming took 5 bases from V and 3 from J; bases not matched to a gene: 1. The CDR3 contains 13 residues. CDR3 residues: CASSGQVNQPQHF. The DNA of the CDR3 is TGTGCCAGCAGCGGACAGGTCAATCAGCCCCAGCATTTT.

This chain joins TRBV7-9 and TRBJ2-3, with 13 bases lining up with TRBD2. CDR1 SEHNR and CDR2 FQNEAQ come from the germline V gene (reference sequence). The CDR3 covers 16 residues. V was pared by 5 bases and J by 3 bases, with 5 bases of the junction left unmatched. CDR3 sequence reads: CASSTRTSGRTDTQYF. The CDR3, as DNA: TGTGCCAGCAGCACCAGGACTAGCGGGAGAACAGATACGCAGTATTTT.

The J gene is TRBJ2-1, the V gene TRBV9, with TRBD2 as a possible D gene (6 bases). Germline V gives CDR1 SGDLS, CDR2 YYNGEE. V was trimmed by 1 base and J by 10 bases, leaving 12 bases between them. This CDR3 contains 13 residues. DNA for the CDR3: TGTGCCAGCAGCGTACGCGGGGTGGGCGAGCAGTTCTTC. Protein: CASSVRGVGEQFF.

The chain links TRBV18 to TRBJ1-3, with D unresolved. The length of the CDR3 is 12 residues. V lost 6 bases, J lost 8 bases, and 11 bases lay in between. Germline V gene data show CDR1 as KGHSH and CDR2 as LQKENI. CDR3 region: CASSLYSDTIYF. In DNA form, the CDR3 reads TGTGCCAGCTCTCTCTACTCGGACACCATATATTTT.

J is TRBJ1-1 and V is TRBV5-1; D uncertain. The CDR3 is 15 amino acids. With 0 bases removed from V and 1 base from J, the gap between germline ends came to 10 bases. From germline, CDR1 is SGHRS and CDR2 YFSETQ. The CDR3 region is CASSLVGGRNTEAFF. The CDR3 nucleotides read TGCGCCAGCAGCTTGGTAGGCGGGCGGAACACTGAAGCTTTCTTT.

V and J are TRBV12-5 and TRBJ2-3; D is unclear. CDR1 and CDR2 from the germline V gene are LGHNT and FRNRAP. Trimming pared 1 base from V and 5 bases from J, leaving 10 bases between. This CDR3 has 14 residues. The CDR3 DNA follows: TGTGCTAGTGGTTTGGCACCAAACAGAGATACGCAGTATTTT. Its translation is CASGLAPNRDTQYF.

The V and J genes are TRBV24-1 and TRBJ1-5, with 8 bases that match TRBD1. The germline gives CDR1 KGHDR, CDR2 SFDVKD. This CDR3 contains 16 residues. Germline trimming cut 4 bases from V and 7 bases from J; bases unmatched to any gene: 11. As DNA, the CDR3 is TGTGCCACCAGTGACCCGGCAGGGGGCGTCGGACAGCCCCAGCATTTT. This codes for CATSDPAGGVGQPQHF.

This chain joins TRBV3-1 (or the pseudogene TRBV3-2) and TRBJ1-3; D is ambiguous. Trimming pared 1 base from V and 0 bases from J, leaving 10 bases between. CDR1 and CDR2 (germline): LGHDT, YNNKEL (reference sequence). The CDR3 sequence is 16 residues long. The CDR3: CASSQVDAYSGNTIYF. DNA of the CDR3: TGTGCCAGCAGCCAAGTGGACGCCTACTCTGGAAACACCATATATTTT.

The V gene is TRBV5-6, the J gene TRBJ2-5; D remains ambiguous. This CDR3 is 14 amino acids long. V gave up 0 bases and J gave up 1 base, with 7 bases separating them. The germline CDR1 and CDR2 sequences are SGHDT and YYEEEE. The CDR3 coding sequence is TGTGCCAGCAGCTTGGCTGTTGTCCAAGAGACCCAGTACTTC. As protein: CASSLAVVQETQYF.

CDR3 sequence (DNA): TGTGCCAGTAGTATAGATCGCGACTTAGGGTATGGCTACACCTTC. Encoded protein: CASSIDRDLGYGYTF. The J gene is TRBJ1-2, the V gene TRBV19; D is uncertain. V dropped 0 bases and J dropped 5 bases, with 13 bases sitting between them. Germline lookup yields CDR1 LNHDA and CDR2 SQIVND (reference sequence). CDR3 length equals 15 residues.

This chain uses TRBV7-2 with TRBJ1-6, with D maybe TRBD1 (5 bases). The V gene's germline CDR1 is SGHTA and CDR2 FQGNSA. There are 15 residues in the CDR3. Trimming removed 1 base at V and 5 bases at J, with 9 bases between. The CDR3 loop is CASSLGRGNNSPLHF. CDR3 DNA sequence: TGTGCCAGCAGCTTAGGGAGGGGCAATAATTCACCCCTCCACTTT. The complete variable domain, with remaining parts taken from reference TRBV7-2 and TRBJ1-6, reads GAGVSQSPSNKVTEKGKDVELRCDPISGHTALYWYRQSLGQGLEFLIYFQGNSAPDKSGLPSDRFSAERTGGSVSTLTIQRTQQEDSAVYLCASSLGRGNNSPLHFGNGTRLTVT.

V usage is TRBV11-2 and J usage is TRBJ2-1, with 8 bases identical to TRBD1. CDR1 is SGHAT and CDR2 is FQNNGV in the germline V gene. V dropped 1 base and J dropped 7; count of bases not matched to a gene: 6. The CDR3 spans 15 residues. CDR3 in DNA: TGTGCCAGCAGCTTAGTACGGACAGGGAGGAATGAGCAGTTCTTC. Translated: CASSLVRTGRNEQFF.